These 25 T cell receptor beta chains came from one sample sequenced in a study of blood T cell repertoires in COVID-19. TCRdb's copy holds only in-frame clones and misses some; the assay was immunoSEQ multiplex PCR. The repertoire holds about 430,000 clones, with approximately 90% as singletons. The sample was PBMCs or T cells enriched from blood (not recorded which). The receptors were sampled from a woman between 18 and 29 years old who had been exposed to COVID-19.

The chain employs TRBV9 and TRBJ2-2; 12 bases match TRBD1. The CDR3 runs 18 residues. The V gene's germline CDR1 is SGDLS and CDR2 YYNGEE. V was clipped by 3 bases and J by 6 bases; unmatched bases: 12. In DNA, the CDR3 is TGTGCCAGCAGCGCCCAACTTACCGGGACAGGGGGCCCCGGGGAGCTGTTTTTT. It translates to CASSAQLTGTGGPGELFF.

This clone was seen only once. The CDR3: CATSEPANTGELFF. Here the CDR3 DNA reads TGTGCCACCAGTGAGCCGGCGAACACCGGGGAGCTGTTTTTT. The chain couples TRBV24-1 to TRBJ2-2, with D uncertain. From germline, CDR1 is KGHDR and CDR2 SFDVKD. The CDR3 runs to 14 residues. The V gene lost 4 bases and the J gene lost 0 bases, with 5 bases spanning the gap.

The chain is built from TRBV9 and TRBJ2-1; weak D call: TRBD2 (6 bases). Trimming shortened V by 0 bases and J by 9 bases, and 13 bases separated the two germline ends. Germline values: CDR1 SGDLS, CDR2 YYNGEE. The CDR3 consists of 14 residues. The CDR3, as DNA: TGTGCCAGCAGCGTAGTTTGGGGGGACGTTGAGCAGTTCTTC. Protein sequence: CASSVVWGDVEQFF.

Here the CDR3 reads CASSYGSPGNEQFF. The CDR3 region has the DNA TGTGCCAGCAGCTACGGGAGCCCCGGGAATGAGCAGTTCTTC. This chain uses TRBV5-4 with TRBJ2-1; D might be TRBD2 (6 bases). V gave up 3 bases and J gave up 7 bases, with 14 bases separating them. The CDR3 loop spans 14 amino acids. CDR1 and CDR2 from the germline V gene are SGHNT and YYREEE (reference sequence). Drawing the rest from reference TRBV5-4 and TRBJ2-1, the complete variable domain is ETGVTQSPTHLIKTRGQQVTLRCSSQSGHNTVSWYQQALGQGPQFIFQYYREEENGRGNFPPRFSGLQFPNYSSELNVNALELDDSALYLCASSYGSPGNEQFFGPGTRLTVL.

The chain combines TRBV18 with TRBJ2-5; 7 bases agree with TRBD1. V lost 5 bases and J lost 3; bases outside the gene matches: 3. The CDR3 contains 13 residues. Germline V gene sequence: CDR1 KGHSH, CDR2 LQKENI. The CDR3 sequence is CASSSGQEETQYF. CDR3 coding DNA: TGTGCCAGCTCATCAGGACAGGAAGAGACCCAGTACTTC.

CDR3 residues: CATLGRGQAGNTIYF. The CDR3 nucleotides are TGTGCCACCCTAGGTAGGGGGCAAGCTGGAAACACCATATATTTT. The chain has TRBV19 and TRBJ1-3; 7 positions match TRBD1. Germline V gives CDR1 LNHDA, CDR2 SQIVND (reference sequence). The CDR3 contains 15 residues. Trimming removed 10 bases from V and 2 bases from J; junction bases left unmatched: 11.

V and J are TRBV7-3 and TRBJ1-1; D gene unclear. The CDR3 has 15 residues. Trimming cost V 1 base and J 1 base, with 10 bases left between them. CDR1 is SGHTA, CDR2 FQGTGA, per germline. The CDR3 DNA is TGTGCCAGCAGCTTAATGAGACGGGAGAACACTGAAGCTTTCTTT. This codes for CASSLMRRENTEAFF. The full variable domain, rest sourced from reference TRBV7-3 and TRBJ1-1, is GAGVSQTPSNKVTEKGKYVELRCDPISGHTALYWYRQSLGQGPEFLIYFQGTGAADDSGLPNDRFFAVRPEGSVSTLKIQRTERGDSAVYLCASSLMRRENTEAFFGQGTRLTVV.

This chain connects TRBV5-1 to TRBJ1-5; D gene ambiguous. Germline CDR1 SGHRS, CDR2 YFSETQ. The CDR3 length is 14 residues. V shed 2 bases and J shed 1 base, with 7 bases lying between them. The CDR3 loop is CASSFGESNQPQHF. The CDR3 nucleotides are TGCGCCAGCAGCTTCGGTGAAAGCAATCAGCCCCAGCATTTT.

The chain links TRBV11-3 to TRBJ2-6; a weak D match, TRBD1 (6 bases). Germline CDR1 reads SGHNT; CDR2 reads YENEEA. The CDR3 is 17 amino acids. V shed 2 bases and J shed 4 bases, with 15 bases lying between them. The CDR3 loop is CASSLMTGILGANVLTF. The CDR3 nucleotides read TGTGCCAGCAGCTTAATGACAGGAATACTCGGGGCCAACGTCCTGACTTTC.

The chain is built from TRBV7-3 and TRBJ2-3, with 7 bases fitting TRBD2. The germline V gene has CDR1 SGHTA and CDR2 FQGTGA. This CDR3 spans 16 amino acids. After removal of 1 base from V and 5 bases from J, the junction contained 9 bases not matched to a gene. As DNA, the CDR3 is TGTGCCAGCAGCTTAAAGGTCCCGGGACTAAAAGATACGCAGTATTTT. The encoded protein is CASSLKVPGLKDTQYF. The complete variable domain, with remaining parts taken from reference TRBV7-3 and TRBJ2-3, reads GAGVSQTPSNKVTEKGKYVELRCDPISGHTALYWYRQSLGQGPEFLIYFQGTGAADDSGLPNDRFFAVRPEGSVSTLKIQRTERGDSAVYLCASSLKVPGLKDTQYFGPGTRLTVL.

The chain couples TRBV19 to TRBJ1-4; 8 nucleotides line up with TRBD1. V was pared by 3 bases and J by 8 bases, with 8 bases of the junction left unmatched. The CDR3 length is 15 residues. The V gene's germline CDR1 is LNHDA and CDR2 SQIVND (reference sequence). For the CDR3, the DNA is TGTGCCAGTAGTATCGGGACAGGCGGACTCGAAAAACTGTTTTTT. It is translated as CASSIGTGGLEKLFF.

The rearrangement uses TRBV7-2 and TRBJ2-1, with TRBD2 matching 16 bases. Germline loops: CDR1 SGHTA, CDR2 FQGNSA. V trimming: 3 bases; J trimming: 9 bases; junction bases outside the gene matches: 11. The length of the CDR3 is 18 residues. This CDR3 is CASSFPKGLAGGPGEQFF. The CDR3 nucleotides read TGTGCCAGCAGCTTCCCCAAGGGACTAGCGGGGGGGCCAGGTGAGCAGTTCTTC.

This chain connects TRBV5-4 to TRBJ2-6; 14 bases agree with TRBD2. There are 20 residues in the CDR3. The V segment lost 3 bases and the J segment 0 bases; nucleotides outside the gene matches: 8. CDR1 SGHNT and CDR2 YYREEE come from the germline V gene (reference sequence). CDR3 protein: CASSSGLAGDLHSGANVLTF. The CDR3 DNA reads TGTGCCAGCAGCTCGGGACTAGCGGGGGACCTCCACTCTGGGGCCAACGTCCTGACTTTC.

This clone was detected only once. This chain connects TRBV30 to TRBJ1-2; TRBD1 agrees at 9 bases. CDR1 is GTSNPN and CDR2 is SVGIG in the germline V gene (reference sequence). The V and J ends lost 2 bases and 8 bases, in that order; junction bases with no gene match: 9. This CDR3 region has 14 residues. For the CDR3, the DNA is TGTGCCTGGAGTTACCAGACAGGGGGATGGGGCTACACCTTC. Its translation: CAWSYQTGGWGYTF.

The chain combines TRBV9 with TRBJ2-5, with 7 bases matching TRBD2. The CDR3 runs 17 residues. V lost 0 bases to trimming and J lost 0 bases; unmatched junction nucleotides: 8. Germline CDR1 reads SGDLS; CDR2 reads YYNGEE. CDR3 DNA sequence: TGTGCCAGCAGCGTAGCTGACCCAGCGGGGAACCAAGAGACCCAGTACTTC. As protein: CASSVADPAGNQETQYF. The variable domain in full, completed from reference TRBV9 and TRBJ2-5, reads DSGVTQTPKHLITATGQRVTLRCSPRSGDLSVYWYQQSLDQGLQFLIQYYNGEERAKGNILERFSAQQFPDLHSELNLSSLELGDSALYFCASSVADPAGNQETQYFGPGTRLLVL.

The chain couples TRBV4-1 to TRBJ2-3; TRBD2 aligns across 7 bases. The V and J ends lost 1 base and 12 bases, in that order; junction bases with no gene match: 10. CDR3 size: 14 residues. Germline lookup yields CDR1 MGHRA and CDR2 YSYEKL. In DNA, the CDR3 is TGCGCCAGCAGCCAAGGTTTGACCGGGACTACACAGTATTTT. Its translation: CASSQGLTGTTQYF.

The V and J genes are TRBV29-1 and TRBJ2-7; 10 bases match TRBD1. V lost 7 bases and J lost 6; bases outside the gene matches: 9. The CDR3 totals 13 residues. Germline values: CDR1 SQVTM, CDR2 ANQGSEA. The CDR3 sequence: CSAPRQGAGEQYF. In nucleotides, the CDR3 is TGCAGCGCTCCCCGACAGGGGGCAGGCGAGCAGTACTTC.

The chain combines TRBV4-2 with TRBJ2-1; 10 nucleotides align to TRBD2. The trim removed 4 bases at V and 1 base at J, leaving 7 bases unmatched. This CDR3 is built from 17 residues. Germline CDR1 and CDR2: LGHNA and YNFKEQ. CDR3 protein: CASSRDFSGGSYNEQFF. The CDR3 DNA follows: TGTGCCAGCAGCCGAGATTTTAGCGGGGGGTCCTACAATGAGCAGTTCTTC.

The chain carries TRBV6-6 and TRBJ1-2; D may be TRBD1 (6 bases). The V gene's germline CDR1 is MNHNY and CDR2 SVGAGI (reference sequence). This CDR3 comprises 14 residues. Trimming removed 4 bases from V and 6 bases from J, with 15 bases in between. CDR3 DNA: TGTGCCAGCAGTTCCCTCGGACAGAGGGATGGCTACACCTTC. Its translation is CASSSLGQRDGYTF.

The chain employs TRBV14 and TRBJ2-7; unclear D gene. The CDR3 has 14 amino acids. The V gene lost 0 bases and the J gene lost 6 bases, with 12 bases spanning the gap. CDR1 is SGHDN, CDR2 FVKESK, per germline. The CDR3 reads CASSQEGRLSEQYF. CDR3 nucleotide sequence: TGTGCCAGCAGCCAAGAGGGCAGGTTAAGCGAGCAGTACTTC.

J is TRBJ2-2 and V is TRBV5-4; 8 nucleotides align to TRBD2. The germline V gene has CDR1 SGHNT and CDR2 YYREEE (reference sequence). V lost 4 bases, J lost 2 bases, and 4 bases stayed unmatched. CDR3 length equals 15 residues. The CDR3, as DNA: TGTGCCAGCAGCGGAGGGACTAGAAACACCGGGGAGCTGTTTTTT. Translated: CASSGGTRNTGELFF.

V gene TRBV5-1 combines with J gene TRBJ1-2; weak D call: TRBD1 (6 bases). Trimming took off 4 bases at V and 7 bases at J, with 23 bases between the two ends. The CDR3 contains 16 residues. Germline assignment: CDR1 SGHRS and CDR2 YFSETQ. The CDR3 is CASSPEGGAESSGYTF. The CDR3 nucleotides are TGCGCCAGCAGCCCCGAAGGGGGAGCAGAGTCGAGTGGCTACACCTTC.

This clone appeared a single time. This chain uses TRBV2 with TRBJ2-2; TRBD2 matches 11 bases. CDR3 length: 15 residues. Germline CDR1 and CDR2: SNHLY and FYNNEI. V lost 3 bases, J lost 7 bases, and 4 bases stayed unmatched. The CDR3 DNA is TGTGCCAGCAGTGATAGCGGGGGGGCGGTCGGGGAGCTGTTTTTT. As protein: CASSDSGGAVGELFF.

The CDR3 sequence: CASSYLASGGADTQYF. In nucleotides, the CDR3 is TGTGCCAGCAGTTACCTCGCTAGCGGGGGGGCAGATACGCAGTATTTT. J is TRBJ2-3 and V is TRBV6-5, with 12 nucleotides matching TRBD2. Trimming took 2 bases from V and 4 from J; bases not matched to a gene: 4. Per the germline V gene, CDR1 is MNHEY and CDR2 is SVGAGI. The CDR3 extends over 16 amino acids.

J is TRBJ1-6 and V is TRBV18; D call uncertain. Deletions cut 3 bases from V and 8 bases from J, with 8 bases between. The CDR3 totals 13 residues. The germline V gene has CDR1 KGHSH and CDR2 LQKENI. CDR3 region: CASSPGPHSPLHF. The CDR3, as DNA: TGTGCCAGCTCACCGGGCCCTCATTCACCCCTCCACTTT.